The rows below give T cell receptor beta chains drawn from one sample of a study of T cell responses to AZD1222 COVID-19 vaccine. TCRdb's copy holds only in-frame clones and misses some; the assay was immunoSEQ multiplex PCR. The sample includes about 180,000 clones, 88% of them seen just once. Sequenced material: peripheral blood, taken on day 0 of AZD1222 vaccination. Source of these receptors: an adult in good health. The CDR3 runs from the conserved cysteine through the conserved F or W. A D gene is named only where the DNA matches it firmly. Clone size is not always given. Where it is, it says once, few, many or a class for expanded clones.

CDR3aa: CASSRGAEAFF; CDR3nt: TGTGCCAGCAGCAGGGGGGCTGAAGCTTTCTTT; j_gene: TRBJ1-1; v_gene: TRBV6-5; abundance: -; d_gene: TRBD1
CDR3aa: CASSIAQGGYGYTF; CDR3nt: TGTGCCAGTAGTATAGCGCAGGGCGGCTATGGCTACACCTTC; j_gene: TRBJ1-2; v_gene: TRBV19; abundance: -; d_gene: -
CDR3aa: CASSLGTGGYGYTF; CDR3nt: TGTGCCAGCAGCCTGGGGACAGGGGGCTATGGCTACACCTTC; j_gene: TRBJ1-2; v_gene: TRBV28; abundance: -; d_gene: TRBD1
CDR3aa: CASSYDGGYTF; CDR3nt: TGTGCCAGCAGTTACGATGGTGGCTACACCTTC; j_gene: TRBJ1-2; v_gene: TRBV6-5; abundance: -; d_gene: -
CDR3aa: CASSPLAGEGTEAFF; CDR3nt: TGTGCCAGCAGTCCTTTGGCAGGGGAGGGCACTGAAGCTTTCTTT; j_gene: TRBJ1-1; v_gene: TRBV2; abundance: -; d_gene: -
CDR3aa: CATEVGDTEAFF; CDR3nt: TGTGCCACCGAGGTGGGTGACACTGAAGCTTTCTTT; j_gene: TRBJ1-1; v_gene: TRBV28; abundance: -; d_gene: -
CDR3aa: CASSFRGGEKLFF; CDR3nt: TGTGCCAGCAGTTTTAGGGGCGGTGAAAAACTGTTTTTT; j_gene: TRBJ1-4; v_gene: TRBV6-4; abundance: -; d_gene: -
CDR3aa: CASSPQALYGYTF; CDR3nt: TGTGCCAGCAGTCCTCAGGCCCTCTATGGCTACACCTTC; j_gene: TRBJ1-2; v_gene: TRBV14; abundance: -; d_gene: -
CDR3aa: CASSLSAGMAGELFF; CDR3nt: TGTGCCAGCAGCTTAAGTGCGGGGATGGCCGGGGAGCTGTTTTTT; j_gene: TRBJ2-2; v_gene: TRBV7-2; abundance: -; d_gene: -
CDR3aa: CASSDRNTDTQYF; CDR3nt: TGTGCCAGCAGTGACAGGAACACAGATACGCAGTATTTT; j_gene: TRBJ2-3; v_gene: TRBV11-2; abundance: many; d_gene: -
CDR3aa: CAWRQAGGNYGYTF; CDR3nt: TGTGCCTGGAGGCAGGCAGGGGGGAACTATGGCTACACCTTC; j_gene: TRBJ1-2; v_gene: TRBV30; abundance: -; d_gene: TRBD1
CDR3aa: CAWSLSSGNTIYF; CDR3nt: TGTGCCTGGAGTCTAAGCTCTGGAAACACCATATATTTT; j_gene: TRBJ1-3; v_gene: TRBV30; abundance: -; d_gene: -
CDR3aa: CASSDAANYGYTF; CDR3nt: TGCGCCAGCAGTGACGCAGCTAACTATGGCTACACCTTC; j_gene: TRBJ1-2; v_gene: TRBV10-2; abundance: -; d_gene: -
CDR3aa: CASGDFAYEQYF; CDR3nt: TGCGCCAGCGGGGACTTCGCCTACGAGCAGTACTTC; j_gene: TRBJ2-7; v_gene: TRBV4-1; abundance: -; d_gene: -
CDR3aa: CASSFASSNYGYTF; CDR3nt: TGTGCCAGCAGTTTTGCCAGTTCTAACTATGGCTACACCTTC; j_gene: TRBJ1-2; v_gene: TRBV27; abundance: -; d_gene: -
CDR3aa: CASSLRGYGTEAFF; CDR3nt: TGTGCCAGCAGTTTGCGGGGGTACGGAACTGAAGCTTTCTTT; j_gene: TRBJ1-1; v_gene: TRBV6-2/TRBV6-3; abundance: -; d_gene: -
CDR3aa: CASSQDHGRASYGYTF; CDR3nt: TGCGCCAGCAGCCAAGATCATGGCAGGGCGAGCTATGGCTACACCTTC; j_gene: TRBJ1-2; v_gene: TRBV4-3; abundance: -; d_gene: -
CDR3aa: CASSFLYEQYF; CDR3nt: TGTGCCAGCAGTTTTCTCTACGAGCAGTACTTC; j_gene: TRBJ2-7; v_gene: TRBV28; abundance: -; d_gene: -
CDR3aa: CASSQSGLAGGFSGNTIYF; CDR3nt: TGTGCCAGCAGCCAGTCGGGACTAGCGGGTGGTTTCTCTGGAAACACCATATATTTT; j_gene: TRBJ1-3; v_gene: TRBV4-2; abundance: -; d_gene: -
CDR3aa: CASRTGDGGTEAFF; CDR3nt: TGCGCCAGCAGGACAGGGGATGGCGGCACTGAAGCTTTCTTT; j_gene: TRBJ1-1; v_gene: TRBV10-2; abundance: -; d_gene: TRBD1
CDR3aa: CASSVAGAPDTQYF; CDR3nt: TGTGCCAGCAGCGTAGCGGGGGCTCCAGATACGCAGTATTTT; j_gene: TRBJ2-3; v_gene: TRBV9; abundance: -; d_gene: -
CDR3aa: CASSWGRGLMNEQFF; CDR3nt: TGTGCCAGCAGTTGGGGCAGGGGGCTAATGAATGAGCAGTTCTTC; j_gene: TRBJ2-1; v_gene: TRBV28; abundance: once; d_gene: TRBD1
CDR3aa: CASSTRWGDTQYF; CDR3nt: TGTGCCAGCAGCACACGGTGGGGCGATACGCAGTATTTT; j_gene: TRBJ2-3; v_gene: TRBV7-3; abundance: -; d_gene: -
CDR3aa: CASSPSVGRVNTGELFF; CDR3nt: TGTGCCAGCAGCCCAAGCGTGGGCAGGGTGAACACCGGGGAGCTGTTTTTT; j_gene: TRBJ2-2; v_gene: TRBV13; abundance: few; d_gene: -
CDR3aa: CASSRSYNEQFF; CDR3nt: TGTGCCAGCAGTCGTTCATACAATGAGCAGTTCTTC; j_gene: TRBJ2-1; v_gene: TRBV6-2/TRBV6-3; abundance: -; d_gene: -
CDR3aa: CASSLDDRYEQYF; CDR3nt: TGTGCCAGCAGCTTAGATGACAGATACGAGCAGTACTTC; j_gene: TRBJ2-7; v_gene: TRBV11-2; abundance: once; d_gene: -
CDR3aa: CASSMRSTGEGSPLHF; CDR3nt: TGTGCCAGCAGTATGAGATCCACAGGGGAAGGTTCACCCCTCCACTTT; j_gene: TRBJ1-6; v_gene: TRBV2; abundance: once; d_gene: TRBD1
CDR3aa: CASRMRTGESNEQFF; CDR3nt: TGCGCCAGCAGGATGAGGACAGGGGAGTCCAATGAGCAGTTCTTC; j_gene: TRBJ2-1; v_gene: TRBV5-1; abundance: -; d_gene: TRBD1
CDR3aa: CASSQDGGLVYNEQFF; CDR3nt: TGCGCCAGCAGCCAAGATGGTGGGTTGGTCTACAATGAGCAGTTCTTC; j_gene: TRBJ2-1; v_gene: TRBV4-1; abundance: once; d_gene: -
CDR3aa: CATRPGNTIYF; CDR3nt: TGTGCCACCCGACCGGGAAACACCATATATTTT; j_gene: TRBJ1-3; v_gene: TRBV6-5; abundance: -; d_gene: -
CDR3aa: CASSLKVNTEAFF; CDR3nt: TGTGCCAGCAGTTTGAAGGTGAACACTGAAGCTTTCTTT; j_gene: TRBJ1-1; v_gene: TRBV12-3/TRBV12-4; abundance: -; d_gene: -
CDR3aa: CASRPRDRNTEAFF; CDR3nt: TGTGCCAGCAGACCCCGGGACAGGAACACTGAAGCTTTCTTT; j_gene: TRBJ1-1; v_gene: TRBV2; abundance: -; d_gene: TRBD1
CDR3aa: CASSLISGNYGYTF; CDR3nt: TGTGCCAGCAGCTTGATCTCAGGGAACTATGGCTACACCTTC; j_gene: TRBJ1-2; v_gene: TRBV5-5; abundance: -; d_gene: -
CDR3aa: CASSLVGGTSYEQYF; CDR3nt: TGTGCCAGCAGCTTGGTGGGTGGGACCTCCTACGAGCAGTACTTC; j_gene: TRBJ2-7; v_gene: TRBV5-5; abundance: -; d_gene: -
CDR3aa: CASSLPKTGTANEKLFF; CDR3nt: TGTGCCAGCAGCTTACCCAAAACAGGGACGGCTAATGAAAAACTGTTTTTT; j_gene: TRBJ1-4; v_gene: TRBV7-9; abundance: once; d_gene: -
CDR3aa: CASSEGLGEKLFF; CDR3nt: TGTGCCAGCAGCGAGGGGCTGGGGGAAAAACTGTTTTTT; j_gene: TRBJ1-4; v_gene: TRBV9; abundance: -; d_gene: -
CDR3aa: CASSISKSYEKLFF; CDR3nt: TGTGCCAGTAGTATAAGCAAATCCTATGAAAAACTGTTTTTT; j_gene: TRBJ1-4; v_gene: TRBV19; abundance: -; d_gene: -
CDR3aa: CASSYRRDYHQEGYTF; CDR3nt: TGTGCCAGCAGCTACAGACGGGACTACCACCAGGAGGGCTACACCTTC; j_gene: TRBJ1-2; v_gene: TRBV3-1/TRBV3-2; abundance: medium-sized; d_gene: -
CDR3aa: CASRRPPGSYGYTF; CDR3nt: TGTGCAAGTCGCCGTCCCCCCGGTTCATATGGCTACACCTTC; j_gene: TRBJ1-2; v_gene: TRBV12-2; abundance: -; d_gene: -
CDR3aa: CAWRPKVGTTEAFF; CDR3nt: TGTGCCTGGAGGCCGAAAGTTGGGACCACTGAAGCTTTCTTT; j_gene: TRBJ1-1; v_gene: TRBV30; abundance: -; d_gene: -
CDR3aa: CATSRDRVGDEQYF; CDR3nt: TGTGCCACCAGCAGAGACCGTGTAGGCGACGAGCAGTACTTC; j_gene: TRBJ2-7; v_gene: TRBV15; abundance: -; d_gene: -
CDR3aa: CASSYRTSSGGELFF; CDR3nt: TGTGCCAGCAGTTACAGGACTAGCTCTGGCGGGGAGCTGTTTTTT; j_gene: TRBJ2-2; v_gene: TRBV6-5; abundance: -; d_gene: TRBD2
CDR3aa: CASSYPHRDGYTF; CDR3nt: TGTGCCAGCAGTTACCCCCACAGGGATGGCTACACCTTC; j_gene: TRBJ1-2; v_gene: TRBV6-2/TRBV6-3; abundance: -; d_gene: -
CDR3aa: CASSSRTASEAFF; CDR3nt: TGTGCCAGCAGCTCGCGGACGGCAAGTGAAGCTTTCTTT; j_gene: TRBJ1-1; v_gene: TRBV7-3; abundance: once; d_gene: -
CDR3aa: CASSEALLRSSYNSPLHF; CDR3nt: TGTGCCAGCAGTGAAGCGCTTTTGAGGAGCTCCTATAATTCACCCCTCCACTTT; j_gene: TRBJ1-6; v_gene: TRBV2; abundance: -; d_gene: -
CDR3aa: CSASPFAGMNQPQHF; CDR3nt: TGCAGTGCTAGTCCATTCGCCGGGATGAATCAGCCCCAGCATTTT; j_gene: TRBJ1-5; v_gene: TRBV20-1; abundance: -; d_gene: -
CDR3aa: CASTEDGYSGNTIYF; CDR3nt: TGTGCCAGCACCGAGGACGGCTACTCTGGAAACACCATATATTTT; j_gene: TRBJ1-3; v_gene: TRBV6-5; abundance: -; d_gene: -
CDR3aa: CASSPRRTGGRDEQYF; CDR3nt: TGTGCCAGCAGCCCGCGCCGGACAGGGGGTAGGGACGAGCAGTACTTC; j_gene: TRBJ2-7; v_gene: TRBV7-2; abundance: -; d_gene: TRBD1
CDR3aa: CSVGPQLYEQYF; CDR3nt: TGCAGCGTGGGGCCACAGCTCTACGAGCAGTACTTC; j_gene: TRBJ2-7; v_gene: TRBV29-1; abundance: -; d_gene: -
CDR3aa: CASSSRRRVENHGYTF; CDR3nt: TGTGCCAGCAGCTCCCGGCGCCGGGTGGAAAACCATGGCTACACCTTC; j_gene: TRBJ1-2; v_gene: TRBV7-8; abundance: -; d_gene: -
CDR3aa: CASSEGGQLVQETQYF; CDR3nt: TGTGCCAGCAGTGAAGGGGGACAGTTGGTCCAAGAGACCCAGTACTTC; j_gene: TRBJ2-5; v_gene: TRBV25-1; abundance: once; d_gene: TRBD1
CDR3aa: CASSPQGGGGGYTF; CDR3nt: TGTGCCAGCAGCCCCCAAGGCGGGGGAGGAGGCTACACCTTC; j_gene: TRBJ1-2; v_gene: TRBV7-3; abundance: -; d_gene: -
CDR3aa: CASSLGPSGAGDTQYF; CDR3nt: TGTGCCAGCAGCTTAGGCCCCTCGGGGGCGGGGGATACGCAGTATTTT; j_gene: TRBJ2-3; v_gene: TRBV7-6; abundance: -; d_gene: -
CDR3aa: CASSDWTGSSGNTIYF; CDR3nt: TGTGCCAGCAGTGATTGGACAGGAAGCTCTGGAAACACCATATATTTT; j_gene: TRBJ1-3; v_gene: TRBV5-5; abundance: -; d_gene: TRBD1
CDR3aa: CASSVATGYEQYF; CDR3nt: TGTGCCAGTAGCGTGGCGACAGGGTACGAGCAGTACTTC; j_gene: TRBJ2-7; v_gene: TRBV19; abundance: -; d_gene: TRBD1
CDR3aa: CASSQESYGNTIYF; CDR3nt: TGCGCCAGCAGCCAAGAGTCGTATGGAAACACCATATATTTT; j_gene: TRBJ1-3; v_gene: TRBV4-1; abundance: once; d_gene: -
CDR3aa: CASSPWDYNEQFF; CDR3nt: TGTGCCAGCTCACCCTGGGACTACAATGAGCAGTTCTTC; j_gene: TRBJ2-1; v_gene: TRBV18; abundance: -; d_gene: -
CDR3aa: CASSLRGFEAFF; CDR3nt: TGTGCCAGCAGCTTAAGGGGATTTGAAGCTTTCTTT; j_gene: TRBJ1-1; v_gene: TRBV7-2; abundance: -; d_gene: -
CDR3aa: CASSQDQGKAFF; CDR3nt: TGCGCCAGCAGCCAAGACCAGGGGAAAGCTTTCTTT; j_gene: TRBJ1-1; v_gene: TRBV4-1; abundance: -; d_gene: -